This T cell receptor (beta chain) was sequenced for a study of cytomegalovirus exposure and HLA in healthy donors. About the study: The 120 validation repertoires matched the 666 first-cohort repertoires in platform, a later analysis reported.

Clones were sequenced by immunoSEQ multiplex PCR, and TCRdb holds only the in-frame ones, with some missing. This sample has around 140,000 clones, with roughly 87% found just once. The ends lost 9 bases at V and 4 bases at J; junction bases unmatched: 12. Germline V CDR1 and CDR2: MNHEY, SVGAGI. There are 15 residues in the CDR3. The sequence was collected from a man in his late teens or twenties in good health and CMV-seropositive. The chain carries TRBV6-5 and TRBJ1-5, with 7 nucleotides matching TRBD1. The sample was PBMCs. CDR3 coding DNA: TGTGCCAGTCAAACCCTGGGGGGACAGAATCAGCCCCAGCATTTT. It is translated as CASQTLGGQNQPQHF.